This section outlines one TCR beta chain sequence together with its context. What it binds is not known. Assay used: immunoSEQ multiplex PCR; TCRdb lists only in-frame clones, some missing. The sample lists more than 90,000 clones; around 72% were seen once. This entry is derived from a study of fetal regulatory T cell absence and autoimmunity. Findings of the study overall: Compared with cord blood, pancreas showed oligoclonal TCR enrichment, some clones over 90-fold. Antigen-driven pancreatic autoimmunity before birth in IPEX was inferred from oligoclonal enrichment. Pancreas and cord blood did not differ much in TRB family usage.

Trimming removed 1 base from V and 2 bases from J, with 11 bases in between. The CDR3 is made up of 15 amino acids. Germline V gene data show CDR1 as SGHAT and CDR2 as FQNNGV. The rearrangement links TRBV11-2 to TRBJ1-1; no clear D gene. The source of this sequence is a male donor with IPEX syndrome. Sequencing was performed on pancreas tissue. CDR3 nucleotides: TGTGCCAGCAGCTTAGGCCCAGTAAGAAACACTGAAGCTTTCTTT. Protein: CASSLGPVRNTEAFF.